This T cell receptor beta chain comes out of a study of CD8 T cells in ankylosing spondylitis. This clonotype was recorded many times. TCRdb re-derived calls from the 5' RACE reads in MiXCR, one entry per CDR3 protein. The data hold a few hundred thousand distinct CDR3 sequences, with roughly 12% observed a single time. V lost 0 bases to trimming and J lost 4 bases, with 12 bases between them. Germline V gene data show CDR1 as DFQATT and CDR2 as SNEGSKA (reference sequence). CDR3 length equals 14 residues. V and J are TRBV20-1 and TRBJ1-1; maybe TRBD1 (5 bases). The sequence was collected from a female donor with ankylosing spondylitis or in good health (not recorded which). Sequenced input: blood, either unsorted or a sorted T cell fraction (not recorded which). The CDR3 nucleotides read TGCAGTGCTAGAGATAGCGGGGGGACCACTGAAGCTTTCTTT. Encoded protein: CSARDSGGTTEAFF.